This T cell receptor (beta chain) was recorded in a study of T cell responses to AZD1222 COVID-19 vaccine. CDR1 and CDR2 (germline): SGHAT, FQNNGV. The junction had 10 bases not matched to a gene; V was cut back by 5 bases and J by 3 bases. CDR3 length: 15 amino acids. Some clones are missing from TCRdb's copy, which holds only in-frame ones; the method was immunoSEQ multiplex PCR. The table records about 200,000 clones, roughly 90% of them present only once. The input for sequencing was peripheral blood, taken 28 days after the second AZD1222 dose. The chain couples TRBV11-2 to TRBJ2-7; 7 nucleotides line up with TRBD2. The sequence was collected from an adult who received the AZD1222 COVID-19 vaccine. In DNA form, the CDR3 reads TGTGCCAGCAGCATCCCCGGGGGGAGGCTCTACGAGCAGTACTTC. Its translation is CASSIPGGRLYEQYF.